Following are 13 T cell receptor beta chains from one sample sequenced in a study of blood T cell repertoires in COVID-19. Only in-frame clones appear in the TCRdb table, and some are missing; sequencing was by immunoSEQ multiplex PCR. The top ten clones hold 3.3% of a sample with fewer than 300,000 clones, about 68% of them seen once. The sample was peripheral blood. These receptors were taken from a woman older than 75 with acute or convalescent COVID-19.

The chain recombines TRBV7-2 with TRBJ2-3, with D hard to call. Germline CDR1 reads SGHTA; CDR2 reads FQGNSA. V lost 3 bases and J lost 0, with 10 bases in between. The CDR3 contains 15 residues. CDR3 loop: CASSFGQPSTDTQYF. In nucleotides, the CDR3 is TGTGCCAGCAGCTTTGGCCAACCTAGCACAGATACGCAGTATTTT. Full variable domain (outside the CDR3, taken from reference TRBV7-2 and TRBJ2-3): GAGVSQSPSNKVTEKGKDVELRCDPISGHTALYWYRQSLGQGLEFLIYFQGNSAPDKSGLPSDRFSAERTGGSVSTLTIQRTQQEDSAVYLCASSFGQPSTDTQYFGPGTRLTVL.

The V gene is TRBV5-5, the J gene TRBJ1-5; TRBD1 matches at 8 bases. This CDR3 contains 15 residues. Germline V gene lookup returns CDR1 SGHKS and CDR2 YYEKEE (reference sequence). V was pared by 6 bases and J by 4 bases, with 9 bases of the junction left unmatched. The CDR3 DNA reads TGTGCCAGCATGGGAGGGACAGGCGTGAATCAGCCCCAGCATTTT. This codes for CASMGGTGVNQPQHF.

The chain uses TRBV19 and TRBJ2-2; the match to TRBD1 covers 11 bases. This CDR3 contains 15 residues. The J segment lost 7 bases and the V segment lost 6 bases, leaving 7 bases of the junction unmatched. Germline CDR1 reads LNHDA; CDR2 reads SQIVND (reference sequence). CDR3 sequence reads: CASSPGTGGNGELFF. Here the CDR3 DNA reads TGTGCCAGTAGCCCGGGGACAGGGGGAAACGGGGAGCTGTTTTTT.

This clone was detected only once. This chain uses TRBV6-5 with TRBJ2-5; TRBD1 agrees at 9 bases. Germline loops: CDR1 MNHEY, CDR2 SVGAGI. The CDR3 loop spans 15 amino acids. The V gene end was trimmed by 0 bases and the J gene end by 7 bases; junction bases not matched to a gene: 6. CDR3 sequence reads: CASSYSNAQGATQYF. As DNA, the CDR3 is TGTGCCAGCAGTTACTCGAATGCACAGGGGGCGACCCAGTACTTC.

The chain has TRBV5-1 and TRBJ2-3, with 7 bases aligning to TRBD1. The CDR3 sequence is 15 residues long. The J segment lost 4 bases and the V segment lost 3 bases, leaving 8 bases of the junction unmatched. The germline V gene has CDR1 SGHRS and CDR2 YFSETQ. CDR3: CASSSGQAFADTQYF. The CDR3 DNA reads as TGCGCCAGCAGCTCCGGACAGGCCTTCGCAGATACGCAGTATTTT.

The chain links TRBV6-5 to TRBJ2-1; D unclear. Trimming shortened V by 4 bases and J by 0 bases, and 13 bases separated the two germline ends. The CDR3 spans 16 residues. The germline gives CDR1 MNHEY, CDR2 SVGAGI. The CDR3 spells CASSSPGLGSYNEQFF. The DNA for the CDR3 is TGTGCCAGCAGTTCCCCAGGCCTCGGCTCCTACAATGAGCAGTTCTTC.

The V and J genes are TRBV6-2 or TRBV6-3 and TRBJ2-5, with 8 nucleotides matching TRBD2. The CDR3 runs to 16 residues. Unmatched junction bases numbered 5, after V lost 0 bases and J lost 2 bases. Germline V lookup: CDR1 MNHEY, CDR2 SVGEGT. The chain's CDR3 is CASSYSPGGLQETQYF. The DNA of the CDR3 is TGTGCCAGCAGTTACTCGCCGGGGGGGCTACAAGAGACCCAGTACTTC.

The V gene is TRBV4-2, the J gene TRBJ1-1, with D unresolved. V dropped 4 bases and J dropped 4 bases, with 13 bases sitting between them. The CDR3 spans 14 residues. Germline CDR1 reads LGHNA; CDR2 reads YNFKEQ. CDR3 in amino acids: CASSRLTGGTEAFF. DNA of the CDR3: TGTGCCAGCAGCCGCTTGACGGGTGGCACTGAAGCTTTCTTT.

The chain joins TRBV30 to TRBJ2-2; a weak D match, TRBD2 (6 bases). The germline V and J ends were trimmed by 2 bases and 5 bases, with 18 bases remaining between them. Per germline, CDR1 GTSNPN and CDR2 SVGIG (reference sequence). CDR3 length equals 16 residues. CDR3 DNA: TGTGCCTGGAGTATAGGACTAAGAGGGGCGACCGGGGAGCTGTTTTTT. Amino acid sequence: CAWSIGLRGATGELFF.

This clone was recorded once. This chain uses TRBV10-3 with TRBJ1-3; the D is unclear. CDR3 length equals 16 residues. In germline, CDR1 is ENHRY, CDR2 SYGVKD. Between the trimmed V and J ends, which lost 1 base and 0 bases, there was a span of 10 bases. CDR3 DNA sequence: TGTGCCATCAGTGAGTGGAGCTTATTCTCTGGAAACACCATATATTTT. Translating gives CAISEWSLFSGNTIYF.

The chain has TRBV5-1 and TRBJ1-4; the D gene is possibly TRBD1 (6 bases). Looked up from germline, CDR1 is SGHRS and CDR2 is YFSETQ. V shed 4 bases and J shed 5 bases, with 15 bases lying between them. The CDR3 contains 15 residues. The CDR3, as DNA: TGCGCCAGCAGCCTCCAGGGGTGGGTAAATGAAAAACTGTTTTTT. Encoded protein: CASSLQGWVNEKLFF.

V and J are TRBV4-1 and TRBJ1-6; a weak D match, TRBD1 (6 bases). In germline, CDR1 is MGHRA, CDR2 YSYEKL. The V end was cut by 2 bases, the J end by 0 bases, with 14 bases between. This CDR3 contains 18 residues. The CDR3, as DNA: TGCGCCAGCAGCCAACGAACAGGGAGAAGCTCCTATAATTCACCCCTCCACTTT. It yields the protein CASSQRTGRSSYNSPLHF.

The J gene is TRBJ2-5, the V gene TRBV29-1; maybe TRBD1 (6 bases). Germline loops: CDR1 SQVTM, CDR2 ANQGSEA. Trimming took off 0 bases at V and 2 bases at J, with 10 bases between the two ends. CDR3 length: 14 residues. DNA of the CDR3: TGCAGCGTTGAAGACTCCGGGACACAAGAGACCCAGTACTTC. This gives the protein CSVEDSGTQETQYF.